The entry below gives a single T cell receptor beta chain sequence along with its context. This clonotype has a handful of counts. Its antigen is currently not known. No base qualities exist here, and no much larger clone lies one base off it. These data originate in a study of CD8 T cells in ankylosing spondylitis (dated by TCRdb to about 2017). Background for the entire study: T cell receptor beta repertoires were profiled in healthy donors and ankylosing spondylitis patients so that disease-linked TCR variants could be found. In total, the full study cohort was made up of some 100 healthy donors and 25 to 30 ankylosing spondylitis patients. Peripheral blood samples were taken, and synovial fluid was additionally collected from ankylosing spondylitis patients. General conclusions and limits of the study: The disease-linked clones were reported to be significantly enriched in matched synovial fluid samples from ankylosing spondylitis patients. A TCR beta motif of fewer than 10 highly homologous amino acid variants appeared characteristic of blood from ankylosing spondylitis patients. Some of the motif variants had been reported before in the synovial fluid and blood of reactive arthritis patients, a finding that suggests common disease-initiation mechanisms. A CD8+ phenotype was shown by the disease-linked clones, which were found at relatively low frequencies in peripheral blood.

Instrument on record: Illumina HiSeq 2500. Quantitative 5'-RACE with molecular barcodes was the method used to prepare the TCR beta libraries. As for how the authors treated the data: To identify disease-linked TCR variants, a new computational method was used, one built on a probabilistic model of VDJ rearrangement. The public reads were reprocessed in TCRdb via fastp at Q25 and MiXCR, keeping in-frame beta chains. Rows matching on CDR3 protein sequence are summarized as one entry with the most common DNA and genes. For this entry, the V and J calls and clone size follow TCRdb and not the study's own pipeline. The sample table holds 130,000 or so distinct CDR3 sequences, of which more than 15% were seen once. Jointly, the top ten make up 33% of the sample. This clonotype was sampled from a male donor with ankylosing spondylitis. Sequencing was done on a sample of blood, either unsorted or a sorted T cell fraction (not recorded which).

The DNA is as follows: TGTGCCAGCAGCTTAGATAGCGTATCGAACACCGGGGAGCTGTTTTTT. It encodes CASSLDSVSNTGELFF. This chain is built from TRBV7-3 and TRBJ2-2; TRBD2 could be the D gene, as 5 bases match. V loses 2 bases, J loses 0 bases, and the germline ends lie 10 bases apart. Via the germline V gene, CDR1 is SGHTA and CDR2 FQGTGA. Reading from cysteine to phenylalanine, the CDR3 counts 16 amino acids. The DNA shown is the 48-base CDR3, in frame from base 1.